These 25 T cell receptor beta chains share one sample of origin, sequenced in a study of T cells in localized non-small cell lung cancer. Libraries were prepared by immunoSEQ multiplex PCR; TCRdb keeps only in-frame clonotypes and omits some of them. In the table there are 50,000 to 70,000 clones, roughly 81% of which are singletons. The sequenced sample was PBMCs, obtained before any cancer treatment. Receptors originate from a man aged 40-75 years with stage II lung adenocarcinoma.

The V call is TRBV28, the J call TRBJ1-2; D might be TRBD1 (5 bases). V was pared by 5 bases and J by 5 bases, with 12 bases between. Germline V gene data show CDR1 as MDHEN and CDR2 as SYDVKM. CDR3 size: 13 residues. The CDR3 here is CASSTRGLYGYTF. In nucleotides, the CDR3 is TGTGCCAGCAGTACAAGGGGCCTTTATGGCTACACCTTC.

The V gene is TRBV19, the J gene TRBJ2-1; the match to TRBD2 covers 12 bases. The CDR3 is 16 residues long. Germline loops: CDR1 LNHDA, CDR2 SQIVND (reference sequence). The trim removed 5 bases at V and 5 bases at J, leaving 7 bases unmatched. The CDR3 loop is CASSRRTSGTNNEQFF. DNA for the CDR3: TGTGCCAGTAGTCGCCGGACTAGCGGGACAAACAATGAGCAGTTCTTC. Variable domain in full (rest from reference TRBV19 and TRBJ2-1): DGGITQSPKYLFRKEGQNVTLSCEQNLNHDAMYWYRQDPGQGLRLIYYSQIVNDFQKGDIAEGYSVSREKKESFPLTVTSAQKNPTAFYLCASSRRTSGTNNEQFFGPGTRLTVL.

Turning to this clone: The junction shows a germline mismatch at one end, possibly a read error. The rearrangement joins TRBV28 to TRBJ2-1; 14 bases agree with TRBD2. CDR3 length: 18 amino acids. In germline, CDR1 is MDHEN, CDR2 SYDVKM. CDR3 DNA: TGTGCGAGCACAACGGGGACTAGCGGGAGAGGCTCCTACAATGAGCAGTTCTTC. Protein sequence: CASTTGTSGRGSYNEQFF.

This clone was detected a few times. The chain employs TRBV12-5 and TRBJ2-3; TRBD1 aligns across 12 bases. This CDR3 has 15 residues. Germline V gives CDR1 LGHNT, CDR2 FRNRAP. Trimming cost V 7 bases and J 4 bases; bases outside gene matches: 6. The CDR3 loop reads CASAAGQGAADTQYF. CDR3 sequence (DNA): TGTGCTAGTGCCGCGGGACAGGGGGCGGCAGATACGCAGTATTTT.

The chain employs TRBV5-1 and TRBJ2-5; 8 bases are a match to TRBD1. V shed 5 bases and J 2 bases; nucleotides not matched to a gene: 5. This CDR3 is built from 14 residues. Germline CDR1 SGHRS, CDR2 YFSETQ. The CDR3 region has the DNA TGCGCCAGCAGTCCGGGACAGGAACAAGAGACCCAGTACTTC. This codes for CASSPGQEQETQYF.

This sequence joins TRBV25-1 and TRBJ1-5, with 9 nucleotides matching TRBD1. The germline V gene has CDR1 MGHDK and CDR2 SYGVNS. The CDR3 is 14 amino acids. V gave up 1 base and J gave up 7 bases; unmatched junction bases: 2. The CDR3 loop reads CASSEWDREQPQHF. CDR3 nucleotides: TGTGCCAGCAGTGAATGGGACAGGGAACAGCCCCAGCATTTT. The full variable domain, completed using reference TRBV25-1 and TRBJ1-5, is EADIYQTPRYLVIGTGKKITLECSQTMGHDKMYWYQQDPGMELHLIHYSYGVNSTEKGDLSSESTVSRIRTEHFPLTLESARPSHTSQYLCASSEWDREQPQHFGDGTRLSIL.

The V gene is TRBV19, the J gene TRBJ1-5, with 9 bases identical to TRBD1. V shed 2 bases, J shed 1 base, and the junction held 6 bases outside the gene matches. The CDR3 covers 17 residues. Germline CDR1 LNHDA, CDR2 SQIVND (reference sequence). DNA for the CDR3: TGTGCCAGTAGTATATTGGGACAGGGATTAAGCAATCAGCCCCAGCATTTT. Translating it yields CASSILGQGLSNQPQHF.

This clone has just a few counts. The chain combines TRBV6-5 with TRBJ2-7; tentatively, D is TRBD1 (6 bases). Deletions cut 5 bases from V and 2 bases from J, with 16 bases between. Germline lookup yields CDR1 MNHEY and CDR2 SVGAGI. There are 15 residues in the CDR3. CDR3 amino acids: CASSRSGTPPYEQYF. The CDR3 DNA follows: TGTGCCAGCAGTCGGTCCGGGACACCTCCCTACGAGCAGTACTTC.

This sequence joins TRBV4-1 and TRBJ2-4; tentatively, D is TRBD2 (5 bases). The V and J ends lost 1 base and 1 base respectively, with 14 bases between them. Germline V lookup: CDR1 MGHRA, CDR2 YSYEKL. The CDR3 consists of 17 residues. The CDR3 loop reads CASSQVGRKEAKNIQYF. As DNA, the CDR3 is TGCGCCAGCAGCCAAGTGGGGAGAAAAGAGGCCAAAAACATTCAGTACTTC.

This clone showed up just a few times. This chain joins TRBV30 and TRBJ1-5, with 11 nucleotides matching TRBD1. The V gene's germline CDR1 is GTSNPN and CDR2 SVGIG (reference sequence). The CDR3 consists of 15 residues. V was clipped by 3 bases and J by 5 bases; unmatched bases: 6. The CDR3: CAWSGGQGGYQPQHF. The DNA of the CDR3 is TGTGCCTGGAGCGGGGGACAGGGGGGGTATCAGCCCCAGCATTTT.

V gene TRBV5-1 combines with J gene TRBJ2-7; 11 bases line up with TRBD2. V shed 5 bases, J shed 1 base, and the junction held 5 bases outside the gene matches. The CDR3 has 15 residues. CDR1 and CDR2 (germline): SGHRS, YFSETQ. The CDR3 coding sequence is TGCGCCAGCAGACCCGGGACTAGCGGTTCCTACGAGCAGTACTTC. Its protein product is CASRPGTSGSYEQYF.

This clone was counted between two and nine times. The chain employs TRBV7-2 and TRBJ1-1, with D perhaps TRBD1 (6 bases). This CDR3 region has 13 residues. Per the germline V gene, CDR1 is SGHTA and CDR2 is FQGNSA. Trimming shortened V by 6 bases and J by 6 bases, and 14 bases separated the two germline ends. This CDR3 is CASRLRGVAEAFF. CDR3 coding DNA: TGTGCCAGCAGACTTAGGGGGGTTGCTGAAGCTTTCTTT.

The rearrangement joins TRBV29-1 to TRBJ1-2; 7 nucleotides line up with TRBD1. CDR3 length: 14 amino acids. Per the germline V gene, CDR1 is SQVTM and CDR2 is ANQGSEA. V lost 0 bases and J lost 4; bases outside the gene matches: 5. The chain's CDR3 is CSVEDRGETYGYTF. In nucleotides, the CDR3 is TGCAGCGTTGAAGACAGGGGGGAGACCTATGGCTACACCTTC. Complete variable domain (other parts from reference TRBV29-1 and TRBJ1-2): SAVISQKPSRDICQRGTSLTIQCQVDSQVTMMFWYRQQPGQSLTLIATANQGSEATYESGFVIDKFPISRPNLTFSTLTVSNMSPEDSSIYLCSVEDRGETYGYTFGSGTRLTVV.

The chain employs TRBV6-1 and TRBJ1-2; unclear D gene. Trimming removed 8 bases at V and 4 bases at J, with 14 bases between. The CDR3 runs 13 residues. Germline V gene sequence: CDR1 MNHNS, CDR2 SASEGT. CDR3 bases: TGTGCCAGCCCGGCCAGGCGCGGCTATGGCTACACCTTC. Residues: CASPARRGYGYTF.

This clone has only one observation. This sequence joins TRBV9 and TRBJ2-1; D possibly corresponds to TRBD1 (5 bases). The V gene's germline CDR1 is SGDLS and CDR2 YYNGEE. V shed 0 bases and J shed 7 bases, with 14 bases lying between them. This CDR3 has 15 residues. This CDR3 reads CASSVAGAPGNEQFF. The CDR3 bases are TGTGCCAGCAGCGTAGCCGGAGCCCCAGGGAATGAGCAGTTCTTC.

In this sample, this clone turned up once. The gene calls are TRBV27 and TRBJ1-2, with 10 positions matching TRBD1. Germline values: CDR1 MNHEY, CDR2 SMNVEV (reference sequence). CDR3 length equals 14 residues. The J segment lost 7 bases and the V segment lost 6 bases, leaving 8 bases of the junction unmatched. The CDR3 reads CASRYLTGGFGYTF. The DNA for the CDR3 is TGTGCCAGCAGGTATCTGACAGGGGGCTTTGGCTACACCTTC.

The J gene is TRBJ2-2, the V gene TRBV5-1; D unclear. Germline V lookup: CDR1 SGHRS, CDR2 YFSETQ. Trimming removed 5 bases at V and 2 bases at J, with 4 bases between. The CDR3 contains 12 residues. The CDR3 DNA reads as TGCGCCAGCAGGTCCAACACCGGGGAGCTGTTTTTT. Its protein is CASRSNTGELFF.

The J gene is TRBJ1-4, the V gene TRBV19; no reliable D call. This CDR3 contains 15 residues. CDR1 and CDR2 from the germline V gene are LNHDA and SQIVND (reference sequence). Trimming cost V 6 bases and J 0 bases, with 11 bases left between them. Written as DNA, the CDR3 is TGTGCCAGTAGCCGTGGGTCGTCAACTAATGAAAAACTGTTTTTT. It yields the protein CASSRGSSTNEKLFF.

J is TRBJ1-1 and V is TRBV7-6; the D is unclear. V was pared by 5 bases and J by 0 bases, with 7 bases between. CDR1 is SGHVS, CDR2 FNYEAQ, per germline. CDR3 length: 13 amino acids. CDR3 loop: CASSNSMNTEAFF. The CDR3 DNA sequence: TGTGCCAGCAGCAACTCCATGAACACTGAAGCTTTCTTT. The whole variable domain, remainder taken from reference TRBV7-6 and TRBJ1-1, is GAGVSQSPRYKVTKRGQDVALRCDPISGHVSLYWYRQALGQGPEFLTYFNYEAQQDKSGLPNDRFSAERPEGSISTLTIQRTEQRDSAMYRCASSNSMNTEAFFGQGTRLTVV.

J is TRBJ1-1 and V is TRBV4-1; the D gene is possibly TRBD1 (5 bases). The V and J ends lost 4 bases and 2 bases respectively, with 11 bases between them. The germline CDR1 and CDR2 sequences are MGHRA and YSYEKL. The CDR3 covers 14 residues. The CDR3 coding sequence is TGCGCCAGCAGCCCCCACGGGGGAAACACTGAAGCTTTCTTT. Translation: CASSPHGGNTEAFF.

The chain links TRBV6-1 to TRBJ1-2; TRBD1 is a possible D gene (6 bases). The CDR3 contains 14 residues. The ends were cut back, 4 bases at V and 3 bases at J, with 12 bases in the middle. Germline V gene lookup returns CDR1 MNHNS and CDR2 SASEGT. The CDR3, as DNA: TGTGCCAGCAGTGTCCAGGGGCTTGACTATGGCTACACCTTC. Protein product: CASSVQGLDYGYTF.

Within the sample, this clone is medium-sized. At the DNA level, this CDR3 is encoded by other sequences in the same sample as well. V usage is TRBV9 and J usage is TRBJ2-7; maybe TRBD2 (5 bases). Trimming left V 0 bases short and J 2 bases short, with 9 bases between. Per the germline V gene, CDR1 is SGDLS and CDR2 is YYNGEE. There are 14 residues in the CDR3. Here the CDR3 DNA reads TGTGCCAGCAGCGTAGAGGACTTCGCCTACGAGCAGTACTTC. Translating it yields CASSVEDFAYEQYF.

Written as DNA, the CDR3 is TGTGCCAGCAGTGGGCGGCGGCTCTCTGGAAACACCATATATTTT. This gives the protein CASSGRRLSGNTIYF. The genes are TRBV6-1 and TRBJ1-3; no definite D call. The germline V gene has CDR1 MNHNS and CDR2 SASEGT. V was trimmed by 4 bases and J by 0 bases, leaving 10 bases between them. The CDR3 is made up of 15 amino acids.

The chain uses TRBV18 and TRBJ2-2, with D possibly TRBD1 on 6 matching bases. CDR1 and CDR2 from the germline V gene are KGHSH and LQKENI. The V gene lost 3 bases and the J gene lost 5 bases, with 13 bases spanning the gap. This CDR3 region has 15 residues. The CDR3 sequence: CASSPQQGITGELFF. The DNA for the CDR3 is TGTGCCAGCTCACCTCAACAGGGAATAACCGGGGAGCTGTTTTTT.

The chain employs TRBV7-2 and TRBJ1-2; D is perhaps TRBD1 (5 bases). Between the trimmed V and J ends, which lost 6 bases and 6 bases, there was a span of 20 bases. The CDR3 totals 15 residues. Germline-derived CDR1 and CDR2 are SGHTA and FQGNSA. The CDR3 region has the DNA TGTGCCAGCAGTTTCTCCGGGGGATCACGGAATGGCTACACCTTC. This translates into CASSFSGGSRNGYTF. Complete variable domain (other parts from reference TRBV7-2 and TRBJ1-2): GAGVSQSPSNKVTEKGKDVELRCDPISGHTALYWYRQSLGQGLEFLIYFQGNSAPDKSGLPSDRFSAERTGGSVSTLTIQRTQQEDSAVYLCASSFSGGSRNGYTFGSGTRLTVV.